This passage covers 12 T cell receptor beta chains from one sample sequenced in a study of cytomegalovirus exposure and HLA in healthy donors (TCRdb year 2017). Libraries were built with the immunoSEQ multiplex PCR assay. The multiplex PCR relied on a mix of 60 forward primers for TCR Vbeta segments and 13 reverse primers for TCR Jbeta segments. This immuneACCESS table, as held by TCRdb, lists in-frame sequences with V and J called but not all clones. Of the missing ones, under half trace to an unresolved V gene in checked studies; the others have no known cause. The sample data list around 150,000 clones, and approximately 83% of these were observed just once. The top ten clones comprise roughly 1.5% of the sample. Sequenced: PBMCs. The receptor set was obtained from a woman younger than 35 in good health and CMV-seronegative.

This clone appeared a few times. V gene TRBV5-4 combines with J gene TRBJ2-2; 9 bases align to TRBD1. CDR1 and CDR2 from the germline V gene are SGHNT and YYREEE (reference sequence). The V gene end was trimmed by 6 bases and the J gene end by 3 bases; junction bases not matched to a gene: 3. The CDR3 loop spans 14 amino acids. The CDR3 region has the DNA TGTGCCAGCAAGGGACAGGGATACACCGGGGAGCTGTTTTTT. Translation: CASKGQGYTGELFF.

Here the CDR3 DNA reads TGTGCCAGCAGCTTGGAGGGTCGGAGGCCGAGAAACATTCAGTACTTC. Translation gives CASSLEGRRPRNIQYF. J is TRBJ2-4 and V is TRBV5-6, with a weak D call TRBD2 (5 bases). Germline assignment: CDR1 SGHDT and CDR2 YYEEEE. The CDR3 covers 16 residues. Trimming took off 0 bases at V and 6 bases at J, with 16 bases between the two ends. Combining the CDR3 with reference TRBV5-6 and TRBJ2-4 gives the whole variable domain DAGVTQSPTHLIKTRGQQVTLRCSPKSGHDTVSWYQQALGQGPQFIFQYYEEEERQRGNFPDRFSGHQFPNYSSELNVNALLLGDSALYLCASSLEGRRPRNIQYFGAGTRLSVL.

The chain uses TRBV2 and TRBJ2-7; 7 positions agree with TRBD1. The germline V gene has CDR1 SNHLY and CDR2 FYNNEI. V trimming: 7 bases; J trimming: 4 bases; junction bases outside the gene matches: 10. The CDR3 covers 14 residues. The CDR3: CASTYSGGVYEQYF. CDR3 sequence (DNA): TGTGCCAGCACCTATTCAGGGGGAGTATACGAGCAGTACTTC.

On this clone: One end of the junction fails to match germline, which may point to a read error. In DNA, the CDR3 is TGTGCCAGGAGCCGGGGACAGGTCTATGGCTACACCTTC. Amino acid sequence: CARSRGQVYGYTF. The rearrangement uses TRBV30 and TRBJ1-2, with 8 bases aligning to TRBD1. Germline CDR1 GTSNPN, CDR2 SVGIG (reference sequence). This CDR3 has 13 residues.

The J gene is TRBJ1-1, the V gene TRBV25-1, with 7 bases lining up with TRBD1. Germline CDR1 MGHDK, CDR2 SYGVNS. After removal of 4 bases from V and 10 bases from J, the junction contained 3 bases not matched to a gene. The CDR3 sequence is 11 residues long. The CDR3 sequence is CASSGTGVAFF. CDR3 sequence (DNA): TGTGCCAGCAGTGGAACAGGGGTAGCTTTCTTT.

This chain links TRBV5-4 with TRBJ1-3; D possibly corresponds to TRBD1 (5 bases). This CDR3 contains 15 residues. The V and J ends lost 2 bases and 0 bases respectively, with 9 bases between them. The germline V gene encodes CDR1 SGHNT and CDR2 YYREEE (reference sequence). Here the CDR3 reads CASSLAGHSGNTIYF. CDR3 DNA: TGTGCCAGCAGCTTAGCAGGGCACTCTGGAAACACCATATATTTT.

This clone was seen a few times. One end of the junction fails to match germline, which may point to a read error. The gene calls are TRBV28 and TRBJ2-1; TRBD1 matches 7 bases. The CDR3 is 12 amino acids. The germline gives CDR1 MDHEN, CDR2 SYDVKM. In DNA form, the CDR3 reads TGTGCCAGTGGAACCTCCGACAGGGTGTCGGTCTTC. It is translated as CASGTSDRVSVF. Variable domain in full (rest from reference TRBV28 and TRBJ2-1): DVKVTQSSRYLVKRTGEKVFLECVQDMDHENMFWYRQDPGLGLRLIYFSYDVKMKEKGDIPEGYSVSREKKERFSLILESASTNQTSMYLCASGTSDRVSVFGPGTRLTVL.

The chain couples TRBV18 to TRBJ1-2; 8 bases are a match to TRBD1. V lost 6 bases to trimming and J lost 6 bases; unmatched junction nucleotides: 12. The germline gives CDR1 KGHSH, CDR2 LQKENI. This CDR3 comprises 15 residues. The CDR3 spells CASSINDRGRHGYTF. The CDR3 coding sequence is TGTGCCAGCTCCATCAACGACAGGGGACGGCATGGCTACACCTTC.

The V gene is TRBV19, the J gene TRBJ1-1, with 10 bases matching TRBD1. The germline CDR1 and CDR2 sequences are LNHDA and SQIVND (reference sequence). V shed 8 bases and J 3 bases; nucleotides not matched to a gene: 6. The CDR3 sequence is 14 residues long. CDR3 amino acids: CASGTGVRDTEAFF. CDR3 in DNA: TGTGCCAGTGGGACAGGGGTTAGGGACACTGAAGCTTTCTTT.

The chain uses TRBV5-6 and TRBJ2-5; D unresolved. Germline V gives CDR1 SGHDT, CDR2 YYEEEE. CDR3 size: 14 residues. V lost 0 bases and J 5 bases, leaving 11 bases between the germline ends. Written as DNA, the CDR3 is TGTGCCAGCAGCTTGGCCCCCACCGGGGAGACCCAGTACTTC. Amino acids: CASSLAPTGETQYF.

J is TRBJ2-5 and V is TRBV5-1; TRBD2 aligns across 11 bases. Germline lookup yields CDR1 SGHRS and CDR2 YFSETQ. There are 16 residues in the CDR3. The J segment lost 5 bases and the V segment lost 0 bases, leaving 6 bases of the junction unmatched. CDR3 nucleotides: TGCGCCAGCAGCTTGGGTAGCGGGGGGGCGTACGAGACCCAGTACTTC. Translation: CASSLGSGGAYETQYF.

The chain uses TRBV9 and TRBJ1-6; TRBD1 might be the D (6 bases). The CDR3 sequence is 14 residues long. Germline V gene lookup returns CDR1 SGDLS and CDR2 YYNGEE. Trimming took 3 bases from V and 8 from J, leaving 12 bases between them. CDR3 in amino acids: CASSDDNRDSPLHF. Written as DNA, the CDR3 is TGTGCCAGCAGCGACGACAACAGGGATTCACCCCTCCACTTT.